The next 3 T cell receptor beta chains were all read from a single sample in a study of blood T cell repertoires in COVID-19. Method: immunoSEQ multiplex PCR; TCRdb's copy keeps in-frame clones and lacks some. The data show approximately 92,000 clones, roughly 82% seen once. The sequencing sample was made of peripheral blood. Receptors originate from an elderly man with acute or convalescent COVID-19.

V usage is TRBV5-1 and J usage is TRBJ2-1, with a tentative D call TRBD1 (6 bases). The V end was cut by 4 bases, the J end by 5 bases, with 13 bases between. This CDR3 spans 14 amino acids. The germline CDR1 and CDR2 sequences are SGHRS and YFSETQ. The CDR3 DNA reads as TGCGCCAGCAGCAGGGGTCACAGGGACAATGAGCAGTTCTTC. This translates into CASSRGHRDNEQFF.

The chain carries TRBV24-1 and TRBJ2-7, with TRBD2 matching over 7 bases. The CDR3 sequence is 15 residues long. The V gene end was trimmed by 2 bases and the J gene end by 2 bases; junction bases not matched to a gene: 5. CDR1 is KGHDR, CDR2 SFDVKD, per germline. The CDR3 region has the DNA TGTGCCACCAGTGATTCCCGGACTAGGACCTACGAGCAGTACTTC. Translated, it gives CATSDSRTRTYEQYF.

The chain carries TRBV7-9 and TRBJ2-4, with TRBD2 matching 8 bases. V gave up 5 bases and J gave up 5 bases; unmatched junction bases: 11. Germline V lookup: CDR1 SEHNR, CDR2 FQNEAQ (reference sequence). The length of the CDR3 is 16 residues. This chain's CDR3 is CASSPAPGGEQNIQYF. The CDR3 region has the DNA TGTGCCAGCAGCCCCGCCCCGGGAGGGGAACAAAACATTCAGTACTTC.